This record concerns one T cell receptor beta chain sequence. Germline CDR1 and CDR2: MNHEY and SVGAGI. This CDR3 contains 14 residues. With 5 bases removed from V and 8 bases from J, the gap between germline ends came to 16 bases. The entry originates in a study of blood T cell repertoires in COVID-19. Whole-study context: From T cells, B-cell-depleted T cells, or PBMCs came the material, which was cDNA or gDNA.

TCRdb's copy holds only in-frame clones and misses some; the assay was immunoSEQ multiplex PCR. The sample has more than 85,000 clones, over 70% seen once. What was sequenced was peripheral blood. The V and J genes are TRBV6-5 and TRBJ2-1, with D perhaps TRBD1 (6 bases). The sequence was obtained from a man older than 75 with active or convalescent COVID-19. The CDR3 DNA reads TGTGCCAGCAGTACGGGACAAGGGGCCTATGAGCAGTTCTTC. It is translated as CASSTGQGAYEQFF.